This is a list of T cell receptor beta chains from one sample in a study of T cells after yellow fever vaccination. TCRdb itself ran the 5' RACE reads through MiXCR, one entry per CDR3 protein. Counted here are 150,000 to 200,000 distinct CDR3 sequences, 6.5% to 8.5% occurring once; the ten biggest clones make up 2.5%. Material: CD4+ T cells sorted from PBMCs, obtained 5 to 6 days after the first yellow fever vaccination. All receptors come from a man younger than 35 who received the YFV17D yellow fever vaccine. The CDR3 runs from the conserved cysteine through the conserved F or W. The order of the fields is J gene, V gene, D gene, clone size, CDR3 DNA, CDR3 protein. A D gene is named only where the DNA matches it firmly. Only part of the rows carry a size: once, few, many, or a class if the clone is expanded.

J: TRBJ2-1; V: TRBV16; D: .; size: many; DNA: TGTGCCAGCAGCCAATGGGCCGGGGTTAAACATGATGGTGAGCAGTTCTTC; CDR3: CASSQWAGVKHDGEQFF
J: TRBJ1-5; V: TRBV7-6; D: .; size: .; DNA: TGTGCCAGCAGCTTAGGAGCTGACTTTGAGCCCCAGCATTTT; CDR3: CASSLGADFEPQHF
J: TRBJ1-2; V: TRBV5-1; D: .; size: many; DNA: TGCGCCAGCAGCTTAACGCCCTTTGGCGGGGGGAGAGGCTATGGCTACACCTTC; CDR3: CASSLTPFGGGRGYGYTF
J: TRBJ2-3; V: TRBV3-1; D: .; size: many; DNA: TGTGCCAGCACTGGGTCGGATACGCAGTATTTT; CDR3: CASTGSDTQYF
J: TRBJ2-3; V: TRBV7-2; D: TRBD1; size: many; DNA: TGTGCCAGCAGCTTAGCGGTAAGGAGGACAGGACTCACAGATACGCAGTATTTT; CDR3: CASSLAVRRTGLTDTQYF
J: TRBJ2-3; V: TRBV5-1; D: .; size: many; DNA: TGCGCCAGCAGCTTGGCCGTCCGGGGAAACACAGATACGCAGTATTTT; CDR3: CASSLAVRGNTDTQYF
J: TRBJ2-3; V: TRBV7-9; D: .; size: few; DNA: TGTGCCAGCAGCTTAGGGGTGGACGCAGATACGCAGTATTTT; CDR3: CASSLGVDADTQYF
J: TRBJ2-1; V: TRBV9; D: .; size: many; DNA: TGTGCCAGCAGCGTAGGGGACGGGTCCTACAATGAGCAGTTCTTC; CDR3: CASSVGDGSYNEQFF
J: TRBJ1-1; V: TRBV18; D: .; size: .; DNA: TGTGCCAGGTCATCGGGGCAGAACACTGAAGCTTTCTTT; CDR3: CARSSGQNTEAFF
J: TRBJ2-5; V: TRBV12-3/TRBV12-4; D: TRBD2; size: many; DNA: TGTGCCAGCAGCTGGACTAGCGGAACGATACAAGAGACCCAGTACTTC; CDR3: CASSWTSGTIQETQYF
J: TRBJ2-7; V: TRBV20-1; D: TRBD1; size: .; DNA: TGCAGTGCTAGAGTGGACAGGGGGAGCTACGAGCAGTACTTC; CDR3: CSARVDRGSYEQYF
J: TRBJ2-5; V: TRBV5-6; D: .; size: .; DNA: TGTGCCAGCCGCCCCGGACCCTTCCAAGAGACCCAGTACTTC; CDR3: CASRPGPFQETQYF
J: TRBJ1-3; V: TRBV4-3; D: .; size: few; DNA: TGCGCCAGCAGCCAAGTCGTAACCTACTCTGGAAACACCATATATTTT; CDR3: CASSQVVTYSGNTIYF
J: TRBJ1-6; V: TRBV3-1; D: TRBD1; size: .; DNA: TGTGCCAGCAACATAGGACAGGGGGCATCACCCCTCCACTTT; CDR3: CASNIGQGASPLHF
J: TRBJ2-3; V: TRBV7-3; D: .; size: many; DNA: TGTGCCAGCAGCTTAAAGGTCCAGCCAGATACGCAGTATTTT; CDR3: CASSLKVQPDTQYF
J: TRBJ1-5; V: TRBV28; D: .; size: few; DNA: TGTGCCAGCAGTTTATATACACGGGAAGGGCATTTT; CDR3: CASSLYTREGHF
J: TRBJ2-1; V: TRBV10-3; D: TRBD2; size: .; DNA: TGTGCCATCGTAGCGGGGACGGGTGGCAATGAGCAGTTCTTC; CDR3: CAIVAGTGGNEQFF